The clone carrying this T cell receptor (beta chain) came up a few times. The data originate from a study of blood T cell repertoires in COVID-19. In the study overall: Italy, Spain and the United States were the sources of the convalescent and acute COVID-19 samples.

J gave up 7 bases and V 4 bases, and 8 bases lay outside the gene matches. From germline, CDR1 is KGHDR and CDR2 SFDVKD. CDR3 length: 15 residues. Per the authors' pipeline: Amplification of reference gene primers provided the estimated nucleated cell counts. Clones were sequenced by immunoSEQ multiplex PCR, and TCRdb holds only the in-frame ones, with some missing. The D gene and trimming were derived from the DNA, and the V and J assignments and clone size from that table. The table lists tens of thousands of clones, about 80% of them singletons, with roughly 10% in the top ten. The receptor was derived from a man aged 55-75 years with acute or convalescent COVID-19. The sample consisted of peripheral blood. V usage is TRBV24-1 and J usage is TRBJ1-1; 10 nucleotides line up with TRBD1. CDR3 nucleotide sequence: TGTGCCACCAGTGAGGGTGACCGGGACAGGGGTGAAGCTTTCTTT. Its protein product is CATSEGDRDRGEAFF.